A selection of T cell receptor beta chains follows, all from one sample in a study of OX40 agonist ivuxolimab in advanced cancers. The protocol was immunoSEQ multiplex PCR, while the TCRdb copy is restricted to in-frame clones and leaves out a portion. The sample shows around 92,000 clones, approximately 95% of them seen only once. This sample comprised CD4+ or CD8+ T cells sorted from blood, obtained in a trial of the OX40 agonist ivuxolimab. The source is an adult with an advanced solid tumor such as melanoma, head and neck, liver or kidney cancer. Each CDR3 is given without its conserved first and last residue. Each record gives: V gene, J gene, CDR3 protein.

TRBV6-5	TRBJ2-7	ASSYVGGSEQY
TRBV9	TRBJ2-3	ASSVEADTLTDTQY
TRBV5-5	TRBJ1-1	ASSAPRVLSGAF
TRBV7-9	TRBJ2-1	ASSFPSGRAWVHQSEQF
TRBV7-2	TRBJ2-3	ASSLGAGTDTQY
TRBV15	TRBJ2-7	ATSKAGRAGSYEQY
TRBV7-3	TRBJ2-2	ASSLTTGANTGELF
TRBV4-1	TRBJ1-4	ASSQLGQLWEKLF
TRBV7-2	TRBJ2-7	ASSAHPGQWTPYEQY
TRBV7-6	TRBJ2-7	ASSLAGLLSSYEQY
TRBV5-6	TRBJ2-1	ASSSDRVRNEQF
TRBV18	TRBJ1-2	ASSPSAGEGYT
TRBV27	TRBJ2-7	ASSWAHEQY
TRBV29-1	TRBJ1-1	SVVLEGKNTEAF
TRBV29-1	TRBJ2-5	SVLGSDHGETQY
TRBV5-4	TRBJ2-6	ASSPAGANVLT
TRBV7-2	TRBJ2-6	ASSLTSGAGANVLT
TRBV7-2	TRBJ2-1	ASSVRGTPYNEQF
TRBV5-4	TRBJ2-2	ASSQDMWGQGPGELF
TRBV20-1	TRBJ1-2	LPGTGTYT
TRBV12-5	TRBJ1-1	ASVRTGEAF
TRBV25-1	TRBJ2-1	ASSRPGRGRNEQF
TRBV25-1	TRBJ2-7	ASSKGTYEQY
TRBV29-1	TRBJ2-3	SVEGASGPTDTQY
TRBV7-2	TRBJ1-1	ASSLLFTRLTEAF
TRBV9	TRBJ2-5	ASSVGGAGRAETQY
TRBV5-4	TRBJ1-6	ASSLAGTDSPLH
TRBV27	TRBJ1-6	ASSLESYRGPGNSPLH
TRBV6-1	TRBJ1-2	ASTGQDNYGYT
TRBV14	TRBJ1-2	ASSPGGGGYGYT
TRBV7-9	TRBJ1-1	ASSFTGNTEAF
TRBV5-1	TRBJ2-7	ASSSGGSYEQY
TRBV7-8	TRBJ1-2	ASSLAITGGGSGYGYT
TRBV30	TRBJ1-2	AWSVLGVTYGYT
TRBV5-6	TRBJ1-2	ASSPRQADRHYGYT
TRBV11-3	TRBJ2-2	ASQAGLNTGELF
TRBV7-9	TRBJ2-1	ASPSPTSYNEQF
TRBV9	TRBJ2-3	ASRPPGKNTDTQY
TRBV7-7	TRBJ1-5	ASSLNSNQPQH
TRBV9	TRBJ1-5	ANSAEGQGVQPQH
TRBV9	TRBJ2-4	ASSPTNLAKNIQY
TRBV18	TRBJ1-5	ASSPQGSWSNQPQH